This TCR beta chain was captured in a study of blood T cell repertoires in COVID-19. V was pared by 6 bases and J by 4 bases, with 13 bases between. Germline V gene sequence: CDR1 SGHVS, CDR2 FQNEAQ. The CDR3 is made up of 14 amino acids. In its sample, this clone was seen once. Repertoires were generated with immunoSEQ multiplex PCR, while TCRdb's copy carries only in-frame clones and drops some. The data contain approximately 300,000 clones, 90% of them singletons. This TCR was sampled from a woman younger than 30 with acute COVID-19. The chain recombines TRBV7-8 with TRBJ1-5; possibly TRBD1 for D (5 bases). Sequences were obtained from PBMCs or T cells enriched from blood (not recorded which). This CDR3 reads CASSLQEGNQPQHF. The CDR3 nucleotides read TGTGCCAGCAGTCTGCAGGAGGGGAATCAGCCCCAGCATTTT. The whole variable domain, filled in from reference TRBV7-8 and TRBJ1-5, reads GAGVSQSPRYKVAKRGQDVALRCDPISGHVSLFWYQQALGQGPEFLTYFQNEAQLDKSGLPSDRFFAERPEGSVSTLKIQRTQQEDSAVYLCASSLQEGNQPQHFGDGTRLSIL.